One sample yielded the 19 T cell receptor beta chains listed below, sequenced in a study of vaccination effects on CD4 cells after COVID-19. Culture lasted roughly 9 days before CD4+ T cell isolation. The method was immunoSEQ multiplex PCR; TCRdb's version includes in-frame clones alone and lacks a portion of them. The sample shows 40,000 to 55,000 clones, 60% to 80% of them seen only once. These receptors' targets are unknown. The specimen was CD4+ T cells from PBMCs cultured without peptide, collected before COVID-19 vaccination. These TCRs come from a human donor who had a prior SARS-CoV-2 infection.

As to this clone: A read error may produce the germline difference seen at one junction end. The V call is TRBV25-1, the J call TRBJ2-3; TRBD1 matches at 9 bases. Germline CDR1 reads MGHDK; CDR2 reads SYGVNS. There are 16 residues in the CDR3. The CDR3 reads CASSEPTGGVKDAQYF. For the CDR3, the DNA is TGTGCCAGCAGTGAACCCACAGGGGGCGTAAAAGATGCGCAGTATTTT.

V gene TRBV4-2 combines with J gene TRBJ2-2; TRBD2 matches at 13 bases. The V gene's germline CDR1 is LGHNA and CDR2 YNFKEQ. The trim removed 1 base at V and 0 bases at J, leaving 11 bases unmatched. The CDR3 sequence is 21 residues long. The CDR3 region is CASSQVLGGLAGKANTGELFF. CDR3 nucleotide sequence: TGTGCCAGCAGCCAAGTGTTGGGGGGACTAGCGGGGAAAGCGAACACCGGGGAGCTGTTTTTT.

The chain is built from TRBV6-1 and TRBJ2-1; D may correspond to TRBD1 or TRBD2 (5 bases each). Trimming removed 1 base at V and 6 bases at J, with 7 bases between. Germline CDR1 reads MNHNS; CDR2 reads SASEGT. This CDR3 is 13 amino acids long. As DNA, the CDR3 is TGTGCCAGCAGTGAAGTGGGGACCAATGAGCAGTTCTTC. This translates into CASSEVGTNEQFF.

The chain uses TRBV29-1 and TRBJ1-5, with D perhaps TRBD1 (5 bases). CDR1 SQVTM and CDR2 ANQGSEA come from the germline V gene. The CDR3 extends over 15 amino acids. The germline V and J ends were trimmed by 6 bases and 11 bases, with 26 bases remaining between them. CDR3 protein: CSVTGRDGGSEAQHF. The CDR3, as DNA: TGCAGCGTCACGGGACGGGACGGAGGGTCTGAGGCCCAGCATTTT.

The rearrangement joins TRBV6-2 or TRBV6-3 to TRBJ2-7; TRBD1 aligns across 7 bases. The CDR3 covers 13 residues. The germline V gene has CDR1 MNHEY and CDR2 SVGEGT. V dropped 5 bases and J dropped 3; count of bases not matched to a gene: 4. The CDR3 nucleotides are TGTGCCAGCAGTGGACAGGCCCGCTACGAGCAGTACTTC. Its protein is CASSGQARYEQYF.

CDR3 loop: CSALVGGLFF. The DNA for the CDR3 is TGCAGTGCTTTGGTAGGTGGACTGTTTTTT. V and J are TRBV20-1 and TRBJ1-4; no clear D. The V end was cut by 5 bases, the J end by 13 bases, with 11 bases between. The CDR3 is 10 residues long. CDR1 is DFQATT, CDR2 SNEGSKA, per germline (reference sequence).

This chain joins TRBV11-3 and TRBJ2-4; D might be TRBD2 (6 bases). The V end lost 1 base, the J end lost 7 bases, and 17 bases lay between the germline ends. This CDR3 is 16 amino acids long. The germline V gene encodes CDR1 SGHNT and CDR2 YENEEA. The CDR3 region has the DNA TGTGCCAGCAGCTTAGTTGCCGGGGGTGTGTGGAACATTCAGTACTTC. Amino acid sequence: CASSLVAGGVWNIQYF.

This CDR3 is CASSPTLSTDTQYF. The CDR3 coding sequence is TGTGCCAGCAGCCCCACCTTGTCGACAGATACGCAGTATTTT. The gene calls are TRBV5-4 and TRBJ2-3; D gene ambiguous. CDR3 size: 14 residues. The germline CDR1 and CDR2 sequences are SGHNT and YYREEE (reference sequence). V lost 4 bases and J 3 bases, leaving 12 bases between the germline ends.

The gene calls are TRBV30 and TRBJ1-1; D ambiguous. Germline V gene data show CDR1 as GTSNPN and CDR2 as SVGIG (reference sequence). Trimming removed 0 bases at V and 5 bases at J, with 10 bases between. This CDR3 has 13 amino acids. CDR3 protein: CAWSVTHSTEAFF. The DNA of the CDR3 is TGTGCCTGGAGTGTGACTCATAGTACTGAAGCTTTCTTT. Complete variable domain (other parts from reference TRBV30 and TRBJ1-1): SQTIHQWPATLVQPVGSPLSLECTVEGTSNPNLYWYRQAAGRGLQLLFYSVGIGQISSEVPQNLSASRPQDRQFILSSKKLLLSDSGFYLCAWSVTHSTEAFFGQGTRLTVV.

The table lists this clone with a count of one. The chain employs TRBV5-1 and TRBJ2-3, with 9 bases matching TRBD2. The CDR3 runs to 16 residues. CDR1 is SGHRS and CDR2 is YFSETQ in the germline V gene. V shed 1 base, J shed 0 bases, and the junction held 3 bases outside the gene matches. This chain's CDR3 is CASSLPSGASTDTQYF. CDR3 nucleotides: TGCGCCAGCAGCTTGCCTAGCGGGGCCAGCACAGATACGCAGTATTTT.

This clone was counted between two and nine times. The chain uses TRBV5-4 and TRBJ2-1; 7 bases are a match to TRBD2. The V segment lost 7 bases and the J segment 7 bases; nucleotides outside the gene matches: 11. CDR1 and CDR2 (germline): SGHNT, YYREEE (reference sequence). This CDR3 is 14 amino acids long. The CDR3 loop reads CASRRREYRNEQFF. The CDR3 DNA sequence: TGTGCCAGCCGGCGGCGGGAGTATCGTAATGAGCAGTTCTTC.

This clone occurred once. The genes are TRBV6-5 and TRBJ2-3, with a tentative D call TRBD2 (5 bases). The CDR3 loop spans 15 amino acids. CDR1 and CDR2 (germline): MNHEY, SVGAGI. V dropped 2 bases and J dropped 2 bases, with 11 bases sitting between them. The CDR3 spells CASSYRDEHTDTQYF. CDR3 sequence (DNA): TGTGCCAGCAGTTACCGGGATGAACACACAGATACGCAGTATTTT.

The V gene is TRBV11-3, the J gene TRBJ1-1; 7 nucleotides line up with TRBD1. CDR3 length: 15 residues. After removal of 5 bases from V and 4 bases from J, the junction contained 10 bases not matched to a gene. Per the germline V gene, CDR1 is SGHNT and CDR2 is YENEEA. CDR3 sequence: CASSRAGGAATEAFF. DNA for the CDR3: TGTGCCAGCAGCCGCGCAGGGGGGGCGGCCACTGAAGCTTTCTTT.

The chain couples TRBV5-4 to TRBJ1-6, with D possibly TRBD1 on 5 matching bases. Trimming removed 5 bases at V and 0 bases at J, with 12 bases between. Germline lookup yields CDR1 SGHNT and CDR2 YYREEE (reference sequence). This CDR3 is built from 16 residues. CDR3 nucleotides: TGTGCCAGCAGTCCGGGACGAGACTCCTATAATTCACCCCTCCACTTT. This gives the protein CASSPGRDSYNSPLHF.

This chain connects TRBV7-2 to TRBJ2-3; D is possibly TRBD2 (5 bases). This CDR3 contains 13 residues. V lost 2 bases and J 14 bases, leaving 17 bases between the germline ends. The germline CDR1 and CDR2 sequences are SGHTA and FQGNSA. The CDR3 sequence: CASSLSLAPSLYF. The CDR3, as DNA: TGTGCCAGCAGCTTATCGCTAGCCCCCTCGCTGTATTTT.

V and J are TRBV4-1 and TRBJ2-3; D is perhaps TRBD1 (7 bases). V was pared by 0 bases and J by 0 bases, with 13 bases between. CDR1 and CDR2 from the germline V gene are MGHRA and YSYEKL. The CDR3 covers 17 residues. CDR3 in amino acids: CASSQDGGGLSTDTQYF. The CDR3 DNA is TGCGCCAGCAGCCAAGATGGAGGGGGCCTCAGCACAGATACGCAGTATTTT.

This sequence joins TRBV4-2 and TRBJ2-4, with TRBD1 matching over 9 bases. CDR1 LGHNA and CDR2 YNFKEQ come from the germline V gene. With V trimmed by 1 base and J by 3 bases, 7 bases remained unmatched. CDR3 length equals 17 residues. DNA for the CDR3: TGTGCCAGCAGCCAAGCCGGGACAGGGATTGGCAAAAACATTCAGTACTTC. Protein: CASSQAGTGIGKNIQYF.

In nucleotides, the CDR3 is TGCGCCAGCAGCTTGACCCCTCCGAATTACAATGAGCAGTTCTTC. Translated, it gives CASSLTPPNYNEQFF. The rearrangement uses TRBV5-1 and TRBJ2-1; D is undetermined. Germline V gives CDR1 SGHRS, CDR2 YFSETQ. V lost 1 base and J 4 bases, leaving 12 bases between the germline ends. The CDR3 runs 15 residues. Full variable domain (outside the CDR3, taken from reference TRBV5-1 and TRBJ2-1): KAGVTQTPRYLIKTRGQQVTLSCSPISGHRSVSWYQQTPGQGLQFLFEYFSETQRNKGNFPGRFSGRQFSNSRSEMNVSTLELGDSALYLCASSLTPPNYNEQFFGPGTRLTVL.

The chain uses TRBV10-1 and TRBJ2-1; D could derive from TRBD1 or TRBD2 (5 bases each). Trimming left V 5 bases short and J 2 bases short, with 10 bases between. Germline lookup yields CDR1 WNHNN and CDR2 SYGVQD (reference sequence). The CDR3 contains 14 residues. CDR3 bases: TGCGCCAGCAGTCCCGGGACGCCCTACAATGAGCAGTTCTTC. Translated: CASSPGTPYNEQFF.